This is a list of T cell receptor beta chains from one sample in a study of PD-1 blockade in classical Hodgkin lymphoma. Only in-frame clones appear in the TCRdb table, and some are missing; sequencing was by immunoSEQ multiplex PCR. The sample shows tens of thousands of clones, approximately 90% of them seen only once. This specimen consisted of peripheral blood mononuclear cells (PBMCs), obtained at baseline. These TCRs come from a human donor with classical Hodgkin lymphoma. CDR3s include the opening cysteine and the closing phenylalanine or tryptophan. Each record gives: V gene, J gene, D gene, CDR3 protein. A D gene is named only where the DNA matches it firmly.

TRBV6-6	TRBJ1-5	TRBD1	CASSYEGAHQPQHF
TRBV5-5	TRBJ2-7	TRBD1	CASSRDSIAYEQYF
TRBV9	TRBJ1-4	-	CASSVEGDQLFF
TRBV5-1	TRBJ1-1	-	CASSPGTVFPEAFF
TRBV11-1	TRBJ2-5	-	CASSLRGKAALQETQYF
TRBV13	TRBJ2-3	-	CASSNTLGAQRITDTQYF
TRBV30	TRBJ1-2	-	CACNTRDWNYGYTF
TRBV19	TRBJ1-4	TRBD1	CASSLRTGGNEKLFF
TRBV7-6	TRBJ2-6	-	CASSKLTGGGSGANVLTF
TRBV27	TRBJ2-7	TRBD1	CASSWTGSSYGQYF
TRBV14	TRBJ1-1	-	CASSQGGGGISEAFF
TRBV9	TRBJ1-1	-	CASNRQGGNTEAFF
TRBV19	TRBJ1-3	-	CASSIVDSGNTIYF
TRBV5-1	TRBJ2-7	TRBD1	CASSLGTGPKEQYF
TRBV7-2	TRBJ1-2	-	CASSPGRNNYGYTF
TRBV5-1	TRBJ2-3	-	CASSTRQDGTDTQYF
TRBV7-6	TRBJ2-7	TRBD1	CASSQTGYEQYF
TRBV7-2	TRBJ2-7	TRBD1	CASSPRQGPTYEQYF
TRBV6-6	TRBJ1-4	-	CASSYAGAPEKLFF
TRBV6-1	TRBJ1-5	-	CASRGTHREQPQHF
TRBV4-2	TRBJ2-7	-	CASSQASARGVYEQYF
TRBV27	TRBJ2-5	-	CASSFSPFGTQYF
TRBV9	TRBJ2-1	TRBD1	CASSTHGRGQGHEQFF
TRBV6-1	TRBJ1-1	TRBD1	CASSDWAGGYLTEAFF
TRBV18	TRBJ2-5	-	CASSPPWGRGETQYF
TRBV7-8	TRBJ2-7	TRBD1	CASSLGQETYEQYF
TRBV12-2	TRBJ2-7	-	CASRLAPLGTERAYGQYF
TRBV21-1	TRBJ2-7	-	CASGHRASFIYEQYF
TRBV4-2	TRBJ1-5	-	CASSPDGYQSQHF
TRBV10-1	TRBJ2-7	-	CASKPGHHYEQYF
TRBV19	TRBJ1-1	-	CASRQMYHTEAFF
TRBV9	TRBJ2-3	-	CASSDQVRESTDTQYF
TRBV18	TRBJ1-5	-	CASSPTAQPQHF
TRBV2	TRBJ2-7	TRBD1	CASTDRGISYEQYF
TRBV7-3	TRBJ2-2	-	CASSPSGGIGELFF
TRBV7-2	TRBJ2-5	TRBD2	CASSQGLAPETQYF
TRBV6-6	TRBJ2-5	-	CASRSQKGFQETQYF
TRBV7-9	TRBJ2-5	-	CASSLLRPETQYF
TRBV11-2	TRBJ2-3	TRBD2	CASSFLAGGGTDTQYF
TRBV19	TRBJ2-6	-	CASTPAGGAGANVLTF
TRBV6-1	TRBJ2-1	TRBD2	CASSGIGLAGPSSYNEQFF
TRBV7-9	TRBJ2-2	TRBD2	CASSRLSGGNTGELFF